This T cell receptor (beta chain) is drawn from a study of blood T cells in healthy people across ages. With a J-beta primer mix and a sample-barcoded 5' primer, a second PCR ran roughly 7 to 11 cycles. A single record per CDR3 protein comes from TCRdb applying MiXCR to the 5' RACE reads. The sample consists of about 780,000 distinct CDR3 sequences, around 45% of them appearing once. This clonotype was observed many times. This CDR3 contains 17 residues. Germline CDR1 is MNHNY and CDR2 is SVGAGI (reference sequence). Unmatched junction bases numbered 11, after V lost 1 base and J lost 5 bases. This receptor was identified in a man older than 75 in good health. Material: blood. The chain uses TRBV6-6 and TRBJ2-5; 9 bases line up with TRBD2. In DNA, the CDR3 is TGTGCCAGCAGTTACTTAGGGCCTAGCGGGACTGATGAGACCCAGTACTTC. Protein: CASSYLGPSGTDETQYF.